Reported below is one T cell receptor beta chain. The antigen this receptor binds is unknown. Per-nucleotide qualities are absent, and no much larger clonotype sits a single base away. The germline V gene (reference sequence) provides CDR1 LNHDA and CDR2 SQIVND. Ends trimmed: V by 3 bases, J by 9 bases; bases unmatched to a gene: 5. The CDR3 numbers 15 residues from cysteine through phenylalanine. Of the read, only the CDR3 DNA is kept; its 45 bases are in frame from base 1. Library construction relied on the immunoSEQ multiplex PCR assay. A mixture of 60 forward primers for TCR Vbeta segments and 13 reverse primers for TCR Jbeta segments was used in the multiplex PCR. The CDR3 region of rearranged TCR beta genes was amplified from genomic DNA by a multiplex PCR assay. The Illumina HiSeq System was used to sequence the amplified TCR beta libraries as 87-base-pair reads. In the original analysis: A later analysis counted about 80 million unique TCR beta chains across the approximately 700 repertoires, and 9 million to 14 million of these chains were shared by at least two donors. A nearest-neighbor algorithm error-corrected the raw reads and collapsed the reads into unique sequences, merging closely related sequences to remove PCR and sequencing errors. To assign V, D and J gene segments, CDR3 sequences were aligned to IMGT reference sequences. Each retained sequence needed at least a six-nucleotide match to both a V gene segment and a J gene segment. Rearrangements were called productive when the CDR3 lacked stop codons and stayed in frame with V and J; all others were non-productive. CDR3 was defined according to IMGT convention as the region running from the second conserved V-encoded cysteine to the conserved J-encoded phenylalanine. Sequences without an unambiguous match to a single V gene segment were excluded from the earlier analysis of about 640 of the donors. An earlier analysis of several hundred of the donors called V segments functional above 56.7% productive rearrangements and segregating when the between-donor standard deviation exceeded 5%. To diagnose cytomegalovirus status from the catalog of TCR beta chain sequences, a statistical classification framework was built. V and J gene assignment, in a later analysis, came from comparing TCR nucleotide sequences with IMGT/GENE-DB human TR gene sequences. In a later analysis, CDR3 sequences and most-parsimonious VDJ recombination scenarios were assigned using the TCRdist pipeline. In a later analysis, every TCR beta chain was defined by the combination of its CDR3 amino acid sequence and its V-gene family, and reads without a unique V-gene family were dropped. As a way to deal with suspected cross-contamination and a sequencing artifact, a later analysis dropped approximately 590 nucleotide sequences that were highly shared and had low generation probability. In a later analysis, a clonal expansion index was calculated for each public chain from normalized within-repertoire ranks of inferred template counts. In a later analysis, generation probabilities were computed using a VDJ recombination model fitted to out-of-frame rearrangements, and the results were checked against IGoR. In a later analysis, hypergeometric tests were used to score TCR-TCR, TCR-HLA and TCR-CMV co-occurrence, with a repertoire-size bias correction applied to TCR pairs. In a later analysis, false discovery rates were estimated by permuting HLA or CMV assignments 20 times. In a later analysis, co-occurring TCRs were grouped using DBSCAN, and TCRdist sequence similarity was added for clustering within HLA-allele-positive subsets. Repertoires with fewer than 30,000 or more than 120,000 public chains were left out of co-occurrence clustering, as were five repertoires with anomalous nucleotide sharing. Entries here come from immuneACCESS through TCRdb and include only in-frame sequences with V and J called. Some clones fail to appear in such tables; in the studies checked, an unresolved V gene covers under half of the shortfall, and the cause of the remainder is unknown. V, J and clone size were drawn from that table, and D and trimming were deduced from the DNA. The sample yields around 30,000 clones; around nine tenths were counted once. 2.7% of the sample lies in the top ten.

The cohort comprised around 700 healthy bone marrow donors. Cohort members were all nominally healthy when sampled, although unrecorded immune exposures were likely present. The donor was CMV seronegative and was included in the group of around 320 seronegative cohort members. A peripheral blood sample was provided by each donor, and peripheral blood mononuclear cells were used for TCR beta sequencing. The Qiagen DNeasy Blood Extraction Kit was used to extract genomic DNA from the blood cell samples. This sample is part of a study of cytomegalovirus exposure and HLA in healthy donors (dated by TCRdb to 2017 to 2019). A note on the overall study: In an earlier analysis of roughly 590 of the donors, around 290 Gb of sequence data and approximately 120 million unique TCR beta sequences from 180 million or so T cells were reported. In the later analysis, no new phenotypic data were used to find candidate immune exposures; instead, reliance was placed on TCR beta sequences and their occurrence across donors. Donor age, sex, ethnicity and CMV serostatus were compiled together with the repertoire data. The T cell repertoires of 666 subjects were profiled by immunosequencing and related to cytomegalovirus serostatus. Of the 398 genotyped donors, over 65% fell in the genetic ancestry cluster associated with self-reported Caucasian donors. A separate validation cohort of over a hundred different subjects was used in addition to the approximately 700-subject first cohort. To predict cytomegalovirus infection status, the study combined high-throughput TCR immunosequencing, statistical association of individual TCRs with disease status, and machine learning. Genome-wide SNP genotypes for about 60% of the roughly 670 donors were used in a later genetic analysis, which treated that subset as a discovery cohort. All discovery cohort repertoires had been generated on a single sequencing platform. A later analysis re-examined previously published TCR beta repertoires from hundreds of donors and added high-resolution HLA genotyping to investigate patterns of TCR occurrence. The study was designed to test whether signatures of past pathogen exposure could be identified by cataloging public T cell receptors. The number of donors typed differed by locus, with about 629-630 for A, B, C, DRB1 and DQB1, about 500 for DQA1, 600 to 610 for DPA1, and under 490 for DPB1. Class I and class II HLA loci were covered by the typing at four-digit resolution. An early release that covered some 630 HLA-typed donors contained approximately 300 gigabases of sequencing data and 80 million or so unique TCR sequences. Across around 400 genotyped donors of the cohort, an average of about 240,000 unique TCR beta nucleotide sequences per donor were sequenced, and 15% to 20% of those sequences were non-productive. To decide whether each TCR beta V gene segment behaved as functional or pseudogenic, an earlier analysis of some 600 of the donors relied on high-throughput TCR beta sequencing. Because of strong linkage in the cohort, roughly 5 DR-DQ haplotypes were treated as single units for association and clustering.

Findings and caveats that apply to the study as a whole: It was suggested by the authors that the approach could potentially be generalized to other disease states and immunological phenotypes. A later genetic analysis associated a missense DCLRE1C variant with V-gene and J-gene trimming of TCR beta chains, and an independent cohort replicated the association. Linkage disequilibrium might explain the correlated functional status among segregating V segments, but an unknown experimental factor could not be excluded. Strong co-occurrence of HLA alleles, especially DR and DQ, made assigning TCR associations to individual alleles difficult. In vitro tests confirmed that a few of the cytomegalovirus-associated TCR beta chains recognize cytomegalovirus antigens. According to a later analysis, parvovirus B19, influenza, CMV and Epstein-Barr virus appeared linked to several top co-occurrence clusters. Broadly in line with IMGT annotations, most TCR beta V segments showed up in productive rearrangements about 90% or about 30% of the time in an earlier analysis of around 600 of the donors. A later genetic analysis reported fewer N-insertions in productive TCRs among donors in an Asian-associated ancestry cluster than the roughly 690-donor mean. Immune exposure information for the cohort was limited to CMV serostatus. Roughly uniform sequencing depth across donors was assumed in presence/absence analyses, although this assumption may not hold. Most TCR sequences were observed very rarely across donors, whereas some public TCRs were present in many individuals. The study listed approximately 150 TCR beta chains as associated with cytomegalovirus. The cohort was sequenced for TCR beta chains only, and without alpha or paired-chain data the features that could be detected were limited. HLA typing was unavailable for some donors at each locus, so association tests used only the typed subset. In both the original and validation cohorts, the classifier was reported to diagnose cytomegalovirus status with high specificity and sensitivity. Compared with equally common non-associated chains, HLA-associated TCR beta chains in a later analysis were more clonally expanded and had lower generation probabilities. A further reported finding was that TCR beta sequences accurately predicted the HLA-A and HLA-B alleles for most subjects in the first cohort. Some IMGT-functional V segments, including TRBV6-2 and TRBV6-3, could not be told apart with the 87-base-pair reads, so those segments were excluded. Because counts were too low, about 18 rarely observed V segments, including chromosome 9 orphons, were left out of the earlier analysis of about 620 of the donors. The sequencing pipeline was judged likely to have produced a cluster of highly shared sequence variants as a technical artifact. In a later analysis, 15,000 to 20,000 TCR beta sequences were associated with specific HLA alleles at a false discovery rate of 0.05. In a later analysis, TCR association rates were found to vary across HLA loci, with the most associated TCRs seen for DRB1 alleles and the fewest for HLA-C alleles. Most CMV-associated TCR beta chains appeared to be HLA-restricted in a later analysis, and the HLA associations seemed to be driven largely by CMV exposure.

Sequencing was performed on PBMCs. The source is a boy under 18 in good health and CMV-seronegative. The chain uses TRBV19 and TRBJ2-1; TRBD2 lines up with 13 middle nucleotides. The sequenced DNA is TGTGCCAGTAGTATGGCGGGACTAGCGGGAACTGAGCAGTTCTTC. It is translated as CASSMAGLAGTEQFF.